This entry describes one T cell receptor (beta chain). The data were taken from a study of blood T cell repertoires in COVID-19. The wider study: Sites across the United States, Italy and Spain contributed samples from acute and convalescent COVID-19. The cDNA or gDNA used as material had been derived from T cells, B-cell-depleted T cells, or PBMCs.

There are 13 residues in the CDR3. The V gene's germline CDR1 is MNHEY and CDR2 SVGAGI. The V end lost 3 bases, the J end lost 5 bases, and 10 bases lay between the germline ends. Source study methods: Amplification from reference gene primers served as the basis for estimated nucleated cell counts. Clones were read by immunoSEQ multiplex PCR, and TCRdb kept only the in-frame ones, dropping some. The V and J calls and clone size are taken from that table; D and trimming were inferred from the DNA. The sample has about 250,000 clones, over 75% seen once. The specimen was peripheral blood. The sequence came from a woman aged 25 to 39 with acute or convalescent COVID-19. The genes are TRBV6-5 and TRBJ1-2; D gene ambiguous. CDR3 sequence reads: CASSYSTGYGYTF. CDR3 DNA: TGTGCCAGCAGTTATTCCACCGGGTATGGCTACACCTTC.